What follows are 14 T cell receptor beta chains derived from one specimen sequenced in a study of blood T cell repertoires in COVID-19. The data were produced by immunoSEQ multiplex PCR, yet TCRdb's version contains in-frame clones alone and is incomplete. The data hold more than 20,000 clones, with roughly 80% observed a single time. Source material: peripheral blood. The receptors originated from a middle-aged man with active or convalescent COVID-19.

The genes are TRBV15 and TRBJ1-2; 8 positions agree with TRBD1. The J segment lost 7 bases and the V segment lost 0 bases, leaving 1 base of the junction unmatched. Germline V gene data show CDR1 as LNHNV and CDR2 as YYDKDF (reference sequence). The CDR3 runs to 13 residues. Here the CDR3 reads CATSREQGGGYTF. The CDR3 nucleotides read TGTGCCACCAGCAGAGAACAGGGGGGTGGCTACACCTTC.

The chain links TRBV30 to TRBJ2-7; D perhaps matches TRBD1 (5 bases). This CDR3 is 16 amino acids long. V dropped 1 base and J dropped 4 bases, with 20 bases sitting between them. Germline V gene data show CDR1 as GTSNPN and CDR2 as SVGIG (reference sequence). In DNA form, the CDR3 reads TGTGCCTGGAGTGCTCAGGGTTTTTGGGTTGCTTACGAGCAGTACTTC. Translated, it gives CAWSAQGFWVAYEQYF.

The gene calls are TRBV24-1 and TRBJ2-1; 12 bases are shared with TRBD2. The CDR3 has 16 amino acids. Unmatched junction bases numbered 5, after V lost 4 bases and J lost 5 bases. Germline V gives CDR1 KGHDR, CDR2 SFDVKD. CDR3 bases: TGTGCCACCAGTGACACGACTAGCGGGGGAAACAATGAGCAGTTCTTC. It is translated as CATSDTTSGGNNEQFF.

The chain uses TRBV6-6 and TRBJ2-2; 10 bases are shared with TRBD1. CDR1 MNHNY and CDR2 SVGAGI come from the germline V gene (reference sequence). J was trimmed by 5 bases and V by 6 bases; bases with no gene match: 9. The CDR3 spans 16 residues. CDR3 DNA: TGTGCCAGCAGACCCGACAGGGGGCGAAGGACCGGGGAGCTGTTTTTT. Its translation is CASRPDRGRRTGELFF.

This chain joins TRBV29-1 and TRBJ1-4; 9 nucleotides agree with TRBD1. J was trimmed by 0 bases and V by 0 bases; bases with no gene match: 14. This CDR3 spans 20 amino acids. From germline, CDR1 is SQVTM and CDR2 ANQGSEA. The CDR3 DNA follows: TGCAGCGTTGAAGATTTCTGGGAGACAGGGGGATTCGCAACTAATGAAAAACTGTTTTTT. Translating it yields CSVEDFWETGGFATNEKLFF.

The chain carries TRBV7-3 and TRBJ2-3; tentatively, D is TRBD2 (6 bases). Between the trimmed V and J ends, which lost 1 base and 2 bases, there was a span of 22 bases. Germline V lookup: CDR1 SGHTA, CDR2 FQGTGA. This CDR3 has 19 residues. The CDR3 loop reads CASSLMWDRDSPYTDTQYF. Here the CDR3 DNA reads TGTGCCAGCAGCTTAATGTGGGACCGGGACTCTCCCTACACAGATACGCAGTATTTT.

The rearrangement uses TRBV24-1 and TRBJ2-3, with TRBD2 as a possible D gene (6 bases). Germline V CDR1 and CDR2: KGHDR, SFDVKD. V was cut by 5 bases and J by 9 bases, with 17 bases left in between. This CDR3 spans 14 amino acids. CDR3 amino acids: CATSVPGALSTQYF. In DNA form, the CDR3 reads TGTGCCACCAGTGTACCGGGAGCCTTAAGCACGCAGTATTTT.

The genes are TRBV20-1 and TRBJ2-1; D perhaps matches TRBD2 (5 bases). This CDR3 has 14 amino acids. The V end lost 3 bases, the J end lost 0 bases, and 9 bases lay between the germline ends. Germline CDR1 DFQATT, CDR2 SNEGSKA (reference sequence). CDR3 residues: CSASRGPSYNEQFF. As DNA, the CDR3 is TGCAGTGCTAGTCGCGGGCCCTCCTACAATGAGCAGTTCTTC.

In this sample, this clone turned up once. The chain recombines TRBV5-1 with TRBJ2-3, with 8 bases lining up with TRBD2. Germline trimming cut 5 bases from V and 0 bases from J; bases unmatched to any gene: 14. Germline CDR1 is SGHRS and CDR2 is YFSETQ. The CDR3 contains 18 residues. The CDR3 is CASSWGLAGRLSTDTQYF. In DNA form, the CDR3 reads TGCGCCAGCAGTTGGGGGCTAGCGGGTCGACTTAGCACAGATACGCAGTATTTT.

This clone has just a few counts. J is TRBJ1-1 and V is TRBV29-1; D remains unclear. The V end was cut by 4 bases, the J end by 6 bases, with 12 bases between. Germline V lookup: CDR1 SQVTM, CDR2 ANQGSEA. The CDR3 spans 12 residues. CDR3 nucleotide sequence: TGCAGCGTTGTTTCTAGGATCGCTGAAGCTTTCTTT. It yields the protein CSVVSRIAEAFF.

J is TRBJ2-7 and V is TRBV4-1, with TRBD1 matching over 7 bases. Germline CDR1 reads MGHRA; CDR2 reads YSYEKL. J lost 7 bases, V lost 4 bases, and 16 bases had no gene match. This CDR3 spans 16 amino acids. The CDR3 region is CASSPVRPGQPLEQYF. The DNA for the CDR3 is TGCGCCAGCAGCCCGGTAAGGCCGGGACAGCCTCTTGAGCAGTACTTC.

This rearrangement joins TRBV7-3 to TRBJ1-5; D gene unclear. This CDR3 has 13 amino acids. The germline gives CDR1 SGHTA, CDR2 FQGTGA. V was cut by 2 bases and J by 5 bases, with 7 bases left in between. In nucleotides, the CDR3 is TGTGCCAGCAGCTTAGGTGGAGATCAGCCCCAGCATTTT. This gives the protein CASSLGGDQPQHF.

The rearrangement links TRBV5-1 to TRBJ2-1; the match to TRBD2 covers 9 bases. This CDR3 region has 16 residues. The germline gives CDR1 SGHRS, CDR2 YFSETQ. V lost 4 bases, J lost 8 bases, and 13 bases stayed unmatched. The CDR3 is CASSVRLAVLGDEQFF. Here the CDR3 DNA reads TGCGCCAGCAGCGTCCGACTAGCGGTCCTCGGGGATGAGCAGTTCTTC.

This rearrangement joins TRBV6-5 to TRBJ2-4; possibly TRBD2 for D (6 bases). This CDR3 contains 14 residues. V lost 4 bases and J lost 6, with 13 bases in between. The germline V gene encodes CDR1 MNHEY and CDR2 SVGAGI. The CDR3 nucleotides read TGTGCCAGCAGTTTACAGATGGAGGGAAACATTCAGTACTTC. It specifies CASSLQMEGNIQYF.